The present entry profiles one TCR beta chain with its context. Its antigen is still unknown. The data derive from a study of OX40 agonist ivuxolimab in advanced cancers. Study background: Subjects had a mean age of about 65 years, with a range of roughly 20 to 80; around 84% were male. Eligibility rules accepted prior anti-PD-1, anti-PD-L1 or anti-CTLA-4 therapy, and 40% had some. Among those treated, three patients had partial responses, one with hepatocellular carcinoma and two with cutaneous melanoma.

Profiled with immunoSEQ multiplex PCR; TCRdb holds only in-frame clones, not every one. The sample shows around 68,000 clones, around 90% of them seen only once. General observations from the study: On average, CD8+ T cells showed a greater number of expanded clones than CD4+.

The TCR comes from an adult with an advanced solid tumor such as melanoma, head and neck, liver or kidney cancer. Sequencing was performed on CD4+ or CD8+ T cells sorted from blood, taken in a trial of the OX40 agonist ivuxolimab.

CDR3 DNA: TGTGCCAGCAGCTTAGGAGGGCTGCGGGAGCAGTACTTC. It specifies CASSLGGLREQYF. The chain joins TRBV11-3 to TRBJ2-7; weak D call: TRBD2 (5 bases). In germline, CDR1 is SGHNT, CDR2 YENEEA. CDR3 size: 13 residues. The V gene lost 1 base and the J gene lost 7 bases, with 11 bases spanning the gap. The entire variable domain, with the rest obtained from reference TRBV11-3 and TRBJ2-7, is as follows: EAGVVQSPRYKIIEKKQPVAFWCNPISGHNTLYWYLQNLGQGPELLIRYENEEAVDDSQLPKDRFSAERLKGVDSTLKIQPAELGDSAVYLCASSLGGLREQYFGPGTRLTVT.